The 12 T cell receptor beta chains in this list originate from one sample, sequenced in a study of blood T cell repertoires in COVID-19. TCRdb's copy holds only in-frame clones and misses some; the assay was immunoSEQ multiplex PCR. The sample holds 65,000 or so clones; roughly 70% are singletons and the top ten take about half. The sample comprised PBMCs or T cells enriched from blood (not recorded which). The receptors stem from a woman aged 55 to 70 who had been exposed to COVID-19.

This chain links TRBV15 with TRBJ1-2, with D perhaps matching TRBD1 (5 bases). The germline V gene encodes CDR1 LNHNV and CDR2 YYDKDF (reference sequence). The CDR3 sequence is 16 residues long. V lost 3 bases to trimming and J lost 3 bases, with 17 bases between them. CDR3 protein: CATSRGGGTTDYGYTF. CDR3 sequence (DNA): TGTGCCACCAGCAGGGGGGGAGGGACGACGGACTATGGCTACACCTTC.

The V and J genes are TRBV5-1 and TRBJ1-2; D remains ambiguous. The CDR3 spans 11 residues. Germline CDR1 reads SGHRS; CDR2 reads YFSETQ. The V gene lost 3 bases and the J gene lost 8 bases, with 8 bases spanning the gap. The DNA of the CDR3 is TGCGCCAGCAGCTATGGACTCGGCTACACCTTC. Translation: CASSYGLGYTF.

V is TRBV19 and J is TRBJ1-5; D is possibly TRBD1 (6 bases). The CDR3 length is 15 residues. CDR1 and CDR2 (germline): LNHDA, SQIVND (reference sequence). V was clipped by 4 bases and J by 1 base, with 11 bases between them. CDR3 coding DNA: TGTGCCAGTAGTACCGAGGGGGTAAGCAATCAGCCCCAGCATTTT. It specifies CASSTEGVSNQPQHF.

This rearrangement joins TRBV24-1 to TRBJ2-6; D is unresolved. CDR3 length: 15 amino acids. V dropped 4 bases and J dropped 2 bases, with 8 bases sitting between them. Germline assignment: CDR1 KGHDR and CDR2 SFDVKD. CDR3 loop: CATSDQKTGANVLTF. The DNA for the CDR3 is TGTGCCACCAGTGACCAGAAGACTGGGGCCAACGTCCTGACTTTC.

This clone has ten or more counts. The same CDR3 also results from other DNA sequences found in this sample. The chain employs TRBV28 and TRBJ2-5, with D maybe TRBD1 (6 bases). The V gene lost 5 bases and the J gene lost 0 bases, with 10 bases spanning the gap. The V gene's germline CDR1 is MDHEN and CDR2 SYDVKM. CDR3 size: 14 residues. CDR3 nucleotides: TGTGCCAGCAGTCCCGGGACAAACCAAGAGACCCAGTACTTC. Translated: CASSPGTNQETQYF.

CDR3 in amino acids: CAWSHFPPTIGGSEYEQYF. The CDR3 DNA reads as TGTGCCTGGAGTCACTTCCCCCCGACTATTGGCGGGAGCGAATACGAGCAGTACTTC. V is TRBV30 and J is TRBJ2-7, with 7 bases lining up with TRBD2. J lost 4 bases, V lost 2 bases, and 23 bases had no gene match. The length of the CDR3 is 19 residues. In germline, CDR1 is GTSNPN, CDR2 SVGIG (reference sequence). Full variable domain (missing parts from reference TRBV30 and TRBJ2-7): SQTIHQWPATLVQPVGSPLSLECTVEGTSNPNLYWYRQAAGRGLQLLFYSVGIGQISSEVPQNLSASRPQDRQFILSSKKLLLSDSGFYLCAWSHFPPTIGGSEYEQYFGPGTRLTVT.

This rearrangement joins TRBV30 to TRBJ1-2, with a weak D call TRBD1 (5 bases). The CDR3 contains 12 residues. Trimming removed 5 bases at V and 6 bases at J, with 13 bases between. Germline V gene sequence: CDR1 GTSNPN, CDR2 SVGIG (reference sequence). CDR3 sequence reads: CAWYRTGNGYTF. DNA for the CDR3: TGTGCCTGGTACAGGACCGGTAATGGCTACACCTTC.

The rearrangement uses TRBV12-3 or TRBV12-4 and TRBJ1-2; the match to TRBD1 covers 8 bases. The V segment lost 7 bases and the J segment 7 bases; nucleotides outside the gene matches: 5. The CDR3 spans 12 residues. The chain's CDR3 is CASTPRGPGYTF. As DNA, the CDR3 is TGTGCCAGCACCCCCAGGGGGCCTGGCTACACCTTC.

The CDR3 loop reads CASISPLAGGEDTQYF. The CDR3 nucleotides are TGTGCCAGCATCTCCCCACTAGCGGGGGGTGAAGATACGCAGTATTTT. This chain joins TRBV28 and TRBJ2-3; 12 bases are a match to TRBD2. CDR3 length: 16 residues. Trimming at V came to 7 bases and at J to 5 bases, leaving 10 bases not matched to a gene. Germline V lookup: CDR1 MDHEN, CDR2 SYDVKM.

This chain connects TRBV30 to TRBJ1-3; the D is unclear. This CDR3 is built from 17 residues. Between the trimmed V and J ends, which lost 3 bases and 0 bases, there was a span of 18 bases. Germline CDR1 reads GTSNPN; CDR2 reads SVGIG (reference sequence). The CDR3 DNA sequence: TGTGCCTGGAGCAAAATCGGACTCCTTCCCTCTGGAAACACCATATATTTT. It specifies CAWSKIGLLPSGNTIYF.

This sequence joins TRBV7-6 and TRBJ2-5; a possible D gene is TRBD1 (6 bases). Germline assignment: CDR1 SGHVS and CDR2 FNYEAQ. The CDR3 totals 13 residues. V gave up 5 bases and J gave up 5 bases, with 12 bases separating them. DNA for the CDR3: TGTGCCAGCAGCCCTGGACAGATGGAGACCCAGTACTTC. Encoded protein: CASSPGQMETQYF.

This clone was found a few times. V gene TRBV12-3 or TRBV12-4 combines with J gene TRBJ1-1; D not resolved. This CDR3 is 13 amino acids long. The germline V and J ends were trimmed by 9 bases and 5 bases, with 16 bases remaining between them. CDR3 protein: CASAFAGFTEAFF. CDR3 coding DNA: TGTGCCAGTGCATTCGCGGGGTTTACTGAAGCTTTCTTT.